The T cell receptor (beta chain) described here comes from a study of CXCR3-negative and CXCR3-positive naive CD8 T cells. Study observations and caveats: Surface CD5 was comparable between naive subsets; TCR strength was inferred from TRB CDR3 properties. More hydrophobic TRB CDR3s were found in CXCR3-positive naive cells than in CXCR3-negative naive cells.

The CDR3 is made up of 14 amino acids. Germline V gene lookup returns CDR1 LGHNA and CDR2 YNFKEQ. The TRB libraries of cDNA were built by UMI-labeled 5' RACE. With the 5' RACE reads reprocessed, TCRdb shows one record per CDR3 protein and no DNA. This sample's table reports some 110,000 distinct CDR3 sequences. Remarks on this clonotype: Its target is unknown.

This receptor was identified in a human donor in good health. Some clones in this sample may be carry-over from other donors' samples. The chain recombines TRBV4-2 with TRBJ1-1; TCRdb gives TRBD1 as the D gene, but with no DNA this cannot be confirmed. Source material: naive CXCR3+ CD8+ T cells from blood. Stated subset: CD45RO-CCR7+CD27+CD95- naive CD8+ T cells expressing CXCR3 (TNR3+). This CDR3 reads CASSPDSLNTEAFF.